One and the same sample provided the 2 T cell receptor beta chains below, sequenced in a study of T cells in Graves' hyperthyroidism and ophthalmopathy. RNA transcripts served as the template for amplifying TCR beta CDR3 regions. The study used the HTBI primer set for a first-round RT-PCR of the TCR CDR3. TCRdb fed the multiplex PCR reads into MiXCR, producing one record per CDR3 protein. The sample holds hundreds of thousands of distinct CDR3 sequences, approximately 36% seen once. The specimen was blood. The receptor set was obtained from a woman aged 40 to 50 with Graves' hyperthyroidism.

This clonotype appeared many times. V is TRBV5-1 and J is TRBJ2-6; maybe TRBD1 (6 bases). The V end lost 4 bases, the J end lost 0 bases, and 20 bases lay between the germline ends. CDR3 length equals 19 residues. The germline gives CDR1 SGHRS, CDR2 YFSETQ. DNA of the CDR3: TGCGCCAGCAGCCTAGATCCGCCGGACAGCGACTCTGGGGCCAACGTCCTGACTTTC. This codes for CASSLDPPDSDSGANVLTF.

This chain links TRBV6-2 or TRBV6-3 with TRBJ1-1, with D hard to call. The CDR3 extends over 13 amino acids. V lost 2 bases, J lost 2 bases, and 6 bases lay in between. Germline V gives CDR1 MNHEY, CDR2 SVGEGT. CDR3: CASSYRYNTEAFF. As DNA, the CDR3 is TGTGCCAGCAGTTACCGATATAACACTGAAGCTTTCTTT.